A single sample is the source of the 21 T cell receptor beta chains below, sequenced in a study of glioma-infiltrating T cells. Amplification of TCR alpha and beta CDR3 regions from RNA used iRepertoire nested multiplex PCR. TCRdb reprocessed the multiplex PCR reads via MiXCR and lists one record per CDR3 protein. The sample shows approximately 40,000 distinct CDR3 sequences, approximately 20% of them seen only once. The sample was glioma tissue, nonneoplastic brain tissue, or PBMCs (not recorded which). These receptors all stem from a human donor with low-grade glioma or glioblastoma, undergoing nonglioma brain surgery, or in good health (not recorded which).

This clonotype appeared many times. The chain recombines TRBV4-2 with TRBJ1-6; D gene unclear. Germline lookup yields CDR1 LGHNA and CDR2 YNFKEQ. The CDR3 runs to 14 residues. Trimming stripped 0 bases from V and 10 bases from J, with 10 bases between. The CDR3 sequence: CASSQDAGRSPLHF. Written as DNA, the CDR3 is TGTGCCAGCAGCCAAGATGCAGGAAGGTCACCCCTCCACTTT.

This clonotype showed up many times. This chain joins TRBV4-2 and TRBJ2-1; 7 nucleotides line up with TRBD2. Trimming at V came to 0 bases and at J to 7 bases, leaving 12 bases not matched to a gene. There are 17 residues in the CDR3. Per germline, CDR1 LGHNA and CDR2 YNFKEQ. CDR3 residues: CASSQDGGTGGGNEQFF. In DNA, the CDR3 is TGTGCCAGCAGCCAAGACGGCGGCACGGGGGGAGGGAATGAGCAGTTCTTC.

This clonotype came up many times. V is TRBV18 and J is TRBJ1-1; D gene uncertain. Germline V gene sequence: CDR1 KGHSH, CDR2 LQKENI. Trimming left V 3 bases short and J 4 bases short, with 12 bases between. The CDR3 is made up of 14 amino acids. The CDR3 reads CASSPVTTSTEAFF. CDR3 coding DNA: TGTGCCAGCTCACCCGTCACAACGAGCACTGAAGCTTTCTTT.

This clonotype was recorded at least ten times. The chain is built from TRBV28 and TRBJ2-7, with D tentatively TRBD2 (7 bases). The V gene lost 2 bases and the J gene lost 2 bases, with 13 bases spanning the gap. Looked up from germline, CDR1 is MDHEN and CDR2 is SYDVKM. This CDR3 region has 15 residues. CDR3 coding DNA: TGTGCCAGCAGTTTAGCAACGGGGGGCCCCTACGAGCAGTACTTC. Amino acid sequence: CASSLATGGPYEQYF.

This clonotype was observed at least ten times. The genes are TRBV5-4 and TRBJ2-3; possibly TRBD2 for D (7 bases). Germline assignment: CDR1 SGHNT and CDR2 YYREEE (reference sequence). The CDR3 length is 14 residues. V gave up 4 bases and J gave up 5 bases, with 14 bases separating them. Written as DNA, the CDR3 is TGTGCCAGCAGCCGAGGGGGGGCTGAAGATACGCAGTATTTT. This encodes CASSRGGAEDTQYF. Based on the CDR3 plus reference TRBV5-4 and TRBJ2-3, the full variable domain is ETGVTQSPTHLIKTRGQQVTLRCSSQSGHNTVSWYQQALGQGPQFIFQYYREEENGRGNFPPRFSGLQFPNYSSELNVNALELDDSALYLCASSRGGAEDTQYFGPGTRLTVL.

This clonotype was observed a handful of times. The junction differs from germline at one of its ends, possibly a read error. The genes are TRBV3-1 and TRBJ2-7; possibly TRBD2 for D (6 bases). CDR3 length: 15 residues. CDR1 and CDR2 from the germline V gene are LGHDT and YNNKEL (reference sequence). Here the CDR3 reads CASNQDHGSSYEQYF. In DNA form, the CDR3 reads TGTGCCAGCAACCAAGACCACGGGAGCTCCTACGAGCAGTACTTC.

In this sample, this clonotype turned up many times. The rearrangement links TRBV20-1 to TRBJ2-1; TRBD2 matches at 9 bases. This CDR3 comprises 13 residues. Germline V lookup: CDR1 DFQATT, CDR2 SNEGSKA (reference sequence). V lost 4 bases and J lost 3; bases outside the gene matches: 1. The CDR3 DNA reads as TGCAGTGCTACAGCGGGGGGCTACAATGAGCAGTTCTTC. Translation: CSATAGGYNEQFF.

The sample holds a few counts of this clonotype. The chain recombines TRBV7-9 with TRBJ2-3; D is perhaps TRBD2 (6 bases). Germline loops: CDR1 SEHNR, CDR2 FQNEAQ (reference sequence). The length of the CDR3 is 14 residues. Between the trimmed V and J ends, which lost 2 bases and 6 bases, there was a span of 12 bases. The CDR3 DNA reads as TGTGCCAGCAGCTTAACACTAGCAGGCGATACGCAGTATTTT. Residues: CASSLTLAGDTQYF.

V is TRBV19 and J is TRBJ2-7; 9 bases map to TRBD1. CDR3 length: 17 amino acids. Per the germline V gene, CDR1 is LNHDA and CDR2 is SQIVND (reference sequence). V was pared by 5 bases and J by 1 base, with 12 bases of the junction left unmatched. This chain's CDR3 is CASSPYSDRGGSYEQYF. DNA for the CDR3: TGTGCCAGTAGTCCCTACTCGGACAGGGGAGGATCCTACGAGCAGTACTTC.

This clonotype was recorded many times. CDR3 DNA sequence: TGTGCCAGCAGTCCGAGGACTAGCGGAGATACGCAGTATTTT. The encoded protein is CASSPRTSGDTQYF. The chain has TRBV6-1 and TRBJ2-3; 10 nucleotides agree with TRBD2. With 5 bases clipped from V and 5 bases from J, the junction kept 4 bases outside the gene matches. The length of the CDR3 is 14 residues. Germline V CDR1 and CDR2: MNHNS, SASEGT.

This clonotype was picked up a small number of times. The rearrangement joins TRBV7-3 to TRBJ2-2; 10 nucleotides align to TRBD1. The CDR3 totals 15 residues. Germline trimming cut 1 base from V and 6 bases from J; bases unmatched to any gene: 2. The V gene's germline CDR1 is SGHTA and CDR2 FQGTGA. CDR3 nucleotide sequence: TGTGCCAGCAGCTTAATGGGACAGGGGTCCGGGGAGCTGTTTTTT. Encoded protein: CASSLMGQGSGELFF.

This clonotype was detected many times. The V and J genes are TRBV12-5 and TRBJ2-3; no firm D call. The CDR3 length is 13 residues. The V gene's germline CDR1 is LGHNT and CDR2 FRNRAP. V was pared by 0 bases and J by 0 bases, with 1 base between. The CDR3 here is CASGLVSTDTQYF. The CDR3 DNA reads TGTGCTAGTGGTTTGGTTAGCACAGATACGCAGTATTTT.

This clonotype was observed many times. This chain connects TRBV6-1 to TRBJ2-1; D gene uncertain. Germline CDR1 is MNHNS and CDR2 is SASEGT. The ends were cut back, 5 bases at V and 9 bases at J, with 17 bases in the middle. The CDR3 runs to 14 residues. The CDR3 loop is CASSTIISAGEQFF. CDR3 sequence (DNA): TGTGCCAGCAGTACCATTATTTCCGCCGGTGAGCAGTTCTTC.

This clonotype has a count of ten or more. J is TRBJ1-1 and V is TRBV20-1; 7 bases are a match to TRBD1. The CDR3 has 15 amino acids. Per germline, CDR1 DFQATT and CDR2 SNEGSKA (reference sequence). The V gene end was trimmed by 1 base and the J gene end by 0 bases; junction bases not matched to a gene: 5. The CDR3 sequence: CSARASDRMNTEAFF. The CDR3 DNA reads TGCAGTGCTAGAGCGTCGGACAGGATGAACACTGAAGCTTTCTTT.

This clonotype was detected ten times or more. The J gene is TRBJ1-6, the V gene TRBV28; D ambiguous. This CDR3 contains 12 residues. V lost 7 bases and J 6 bases, leaving 7 bases between the germline ends. Germline V gene sequence: CDR1 MDHEN, CDR2 SYDVKM. The CDR3 protein is CASTITNSPLHF. The CDR3 DNA is TGTGCCAGCACCATAACTAATTCACCCCTCCACTTT. Drawing the rest from reference TRBV28 and TRBJ1-6, the complete variable domain is DVKVTQSSRYLVKRTGEKVFLECVQDMDHENMFWYRQDPGLGLRLIYFSYDVKMKEKGDIPEGYSVSREKKERFSLILESASTNQTSMYLCASTITNSPLHFGNGTRLTVT.

The chain combines TRBV27 with TRBJ2-7, with 8 bases aligning to TRBD2. Germline V lookup: CDR1 MNHEY, CDR2 SMNVEV (reference sequence). The CDR3 length is 15 residues. V was pared by 0 bases and J by 3 bases, with 4 bases of the junction left unmatched. CDR3 sequence (DNA): TGTGCCAGCAGTTTATCGGCACGGGGGGGCTACGAGCAGTACTTC. Its protein is CASSLSARGGYEQYF.

This clonotype has a count of ten or more. The DNA of the CDR3 is TGTGCCAGCAGTTCCTATAACAGGGGAGATGAGCAGTTCTTC. Translated: CASSSYNRGDEQFF. The rearrangement links TRBV28 to TRBJ2-1; 7 nucleotides agree with TRBD1. Germline CDR1 reads MDHEN; CDR2 reads SYDVKM. V gave up 4 bases and J gave up 8 bases; unmatched junction bases: 8. The CDR3 runs to 14 residues.

The V and J genes are TRBV11-2 and TRBJ2-7, with D possibly TRBD1 on 6 matching bases. V was pared by 3 bases and J by 3 bases, with 12 bases between. The CDR3 has 14 amino acids. Germline V gene data show CDR1 as SGHAT and CDR2 as FQNNGV. CDR3: CASSLRQERYEQYF. The DNA of the CDR3 is TGTGCCAGCAGCTTGCGACAGGAGCGCTACGAGCAGTACTTC. Using reference TRBV11-2 and TRBJ2-7 for the parts outside the CDR3, the full variable domain is EAGVAQSPRYKIIEKRQSVAFWCNPISGHATLYWYQQILGQGPKLLIQFQNNGVVDDSQLPKDRFSAERLKGVDSTLKIQPAKLEDSAVYLCASSLRQERYEQYFGPGTRLTVT.

The sample holds a few counts of this clonotype. The J gene is TRBJ2-7, the V gene TRBV7-6; either TRBD1 or TRBD2 may fit D (6 bases each). From germline, CDR1 is SGHVS and CDR2 FNYEAQ. The ends were cut back, 4 bases at V and 3 bases at J, with 10 bases in the middle. This CDR3 comprises 13 residues. In DNA, the CDR3 is TGTGCCAGCAGCTGGGGGGCCGGCTACGAGCAGTACTTC. Translating it yields CASSWGAGYEQYF.

As for this clonotype: It may be a read error: a sequence one base away is much more abundant. The chain has TRBV28 and TRBJ2-3; TRBD1 might be the D (6 bases). This CDR3 is 11 amino acids long. Germline V gene sequence: CDR1 MDHEN, CDR2 SYDVKM. V lost 11 bases, J lost 11 bases, and 17 bases lay in between. As DNA, the CDR3 is TGTGCCGGCATTGCAGGGGACATGCAGTATTTT. Translated: CAGIAGDMQYF.

Comments on this clonotype: A much bigger clone sits one base away, suggesting this may be a read error. The chain employs TRBV4-1 and TRBJ2-1; 9 bases line up with TRBD1. The germline CDR1 and CDR2 sequences are MGHRA and YSYEKL. The CDR3 covers 15 residues. The CDR3 here is CASSQWDRDNNKQFF. The CDR3 nucleotides are TGCGCCAGCAGCCAGTGGGACAGGGATAACAATAAGCAGTTCTTC.